This T cell receptor beta chain comes out of a study of T-cell memory formation after mild COVID-19. Across the whole study: Each donor largely had its own TCR clusters.

The length of the CDR3 is 15 residues. From germline, CDR1 is SGDLS and CDR2 YYNGEE. Trimming pared 3 bases from V and 4 bases from J, leaving 14 bases between. This clonotype has more than one count but fewer than ten. MiXCR, run by TCRdb on the 5' RACE reads, gives a single entry per CDR3 protein. The data contain some 340,000 distinct CDR3 sequences, over 10% of them singletons. The sequenced sample consisted of PBMCs or a T cell subset sorted from them (not recorded which). The clonotype comes from a man between 18 and 35 years old who had mild COVID-19 (a few samples of this study predate the infection). Cell type and time point are not known. The chain employs TRBV9 and TRBJ2-1, with D hard to call. CDR3 bases: TGTGCCAGCAGCGAGCCGGGCCGCATTTACAATGAGCAGTTCTTC. Residues: CASSEPGRIYNEQFF.